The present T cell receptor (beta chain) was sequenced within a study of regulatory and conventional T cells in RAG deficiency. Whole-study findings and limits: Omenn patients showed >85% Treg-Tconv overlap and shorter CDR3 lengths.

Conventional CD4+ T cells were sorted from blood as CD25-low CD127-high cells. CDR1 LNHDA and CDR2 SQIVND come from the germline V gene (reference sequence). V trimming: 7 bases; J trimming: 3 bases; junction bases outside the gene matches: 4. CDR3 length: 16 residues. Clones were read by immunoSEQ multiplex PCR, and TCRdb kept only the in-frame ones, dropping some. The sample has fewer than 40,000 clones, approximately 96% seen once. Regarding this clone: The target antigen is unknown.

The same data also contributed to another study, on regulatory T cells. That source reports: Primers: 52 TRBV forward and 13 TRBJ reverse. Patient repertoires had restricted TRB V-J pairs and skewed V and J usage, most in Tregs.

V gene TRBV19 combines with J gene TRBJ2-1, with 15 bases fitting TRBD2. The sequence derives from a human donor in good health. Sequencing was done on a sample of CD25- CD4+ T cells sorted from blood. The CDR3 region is CASKGLAGGSYNEQFF. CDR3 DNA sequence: TGTGCCAGTAAAGGACTAGCGGGGGGGAGCTACAATGAGCAGTTCTTC. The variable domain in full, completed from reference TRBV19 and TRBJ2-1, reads DGGITQSPKYLFRKEGQNVTLSCEQNLNHDAMYWYRQDPGQGLRLIYYSQIVNDFQKGDIAEGYSVSREKKESFPLTVTSAQKNPTAFYLCASKGLAGGSYNEQFFGPGTRLTVL.